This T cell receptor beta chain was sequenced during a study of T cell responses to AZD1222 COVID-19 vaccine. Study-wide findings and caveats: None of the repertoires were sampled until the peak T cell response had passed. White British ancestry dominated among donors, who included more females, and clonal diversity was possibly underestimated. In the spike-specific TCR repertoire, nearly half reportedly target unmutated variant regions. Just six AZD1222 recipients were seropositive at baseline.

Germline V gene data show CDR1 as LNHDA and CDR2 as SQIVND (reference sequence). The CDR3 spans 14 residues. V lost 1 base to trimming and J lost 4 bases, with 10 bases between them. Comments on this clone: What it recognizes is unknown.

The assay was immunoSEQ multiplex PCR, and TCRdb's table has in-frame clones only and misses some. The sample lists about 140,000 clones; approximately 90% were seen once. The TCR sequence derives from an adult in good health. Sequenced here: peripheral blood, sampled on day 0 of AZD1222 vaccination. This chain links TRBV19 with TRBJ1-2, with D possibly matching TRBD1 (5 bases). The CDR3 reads CASSIAAGPYGYTF. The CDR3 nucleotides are TGTGCCAGTAGTATAGCGGCAGGGCCCTATGGCTACACCTTC.